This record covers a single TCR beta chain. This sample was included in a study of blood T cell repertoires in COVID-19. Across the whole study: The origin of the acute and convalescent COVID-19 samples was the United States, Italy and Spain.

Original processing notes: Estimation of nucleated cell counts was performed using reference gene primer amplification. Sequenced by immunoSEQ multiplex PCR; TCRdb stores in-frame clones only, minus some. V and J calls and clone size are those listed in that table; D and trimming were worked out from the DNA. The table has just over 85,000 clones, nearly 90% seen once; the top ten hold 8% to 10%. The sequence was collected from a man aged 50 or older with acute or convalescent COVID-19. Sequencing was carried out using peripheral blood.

In DNA, the CDR3 is TGTGCCAGCAGTTTACCCGGGACAGGGCGAGGCTACACCTTC. This sequence encodes CASSLPGTGRGYTF. The rearrangement uses TRBV28 and TRBJ1-2, with TRBD1 matching 9 bases. The CDR3 consists of 14 residues. Trimming cost V 2 bases and J 8 bases; bases outside gene matches: 6. The germline gives CDR1 MDHEN, CDR2 SYDVKM.